This TCR beta chain was profiled in a study of cytomegalovirus exposure and HLA in healthy donors. Whole-study results and caveats: More clonal expansion characterized HLA-associated TCR beta chains than equally common others in a later analysis. TCR beta sequences reportedly predicted the HLA-A and HLA-B alleles of most subjects accurately. Within an earlier analysis, most TCR beta V segments proved productive either about 90% or about 30% of the time.

A word on this clone: Antigen specificity is unknown.

Trimming cost V 1 base and J 6 bases; bases outside gene matches: 0. Germline V gene sequence: CDR1 SGHDT, CDR2 YYEEEE. The CDR3 length is 12 residues. Both 60 Vbeta primers and 13 Jbeta primers went into the PCR. Here immunoSEQ multiplex PCR was the method, and the copy in TCRdb shows in-frame clones only, minus some. The data show about 120,000 clones, with 60% to 85% seen just once and 2.5% to 3.5% held by the top ten. Sequenced: PBMCs. The chain uses TRBV5-6 and TRBJ1-1; 7 nucleotides agree with TRBD1. The sequence was collected from a woman aged 40 to 50 in good health and CMV-seropositive. CDR3 bases: TGTGCCAGCAGCTTGAGGGGGCCTGAAGCTTTCTTT. Protein sequence: CASSLRGPEAFF.